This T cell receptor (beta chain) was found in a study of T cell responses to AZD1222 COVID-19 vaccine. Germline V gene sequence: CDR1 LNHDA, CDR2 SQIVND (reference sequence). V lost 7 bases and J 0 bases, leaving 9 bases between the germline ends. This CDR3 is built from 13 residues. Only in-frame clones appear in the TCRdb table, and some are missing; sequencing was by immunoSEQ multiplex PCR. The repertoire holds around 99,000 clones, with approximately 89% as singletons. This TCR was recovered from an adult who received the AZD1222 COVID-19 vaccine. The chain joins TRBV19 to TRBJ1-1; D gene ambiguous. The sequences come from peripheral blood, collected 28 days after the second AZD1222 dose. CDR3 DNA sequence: TGTGCCAGTACCTCTAGTTTGAACACTGAAGCTTTCTTT. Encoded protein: CASTSSLNTEAFF.